The clone carrying this TCR beta chain was picked up one time. Its cognate antigen is unknown. These data come from a study of cytomegalovirus exposure and HLA in healthy donors. The overall study: Early released data comprised 80 million to 100 million unique TCRs from HLA-typed donors.

Study results and limitations: The study found most TCR sequences rare, yet found some public TCRs in many donors.

CDR1 and CDR2 (germline): MDHEN, SYDVKM. Trimming shortened V by 5 bases and J by 4 bases, and 18 bases separated the two germline ends. This CDR3 spans 16 amino acids. The PCR employed 60 Vbeta primers together with 13 Jbeta primers. In the authors' methods: Roughly 76 million unique TCR beta chains, 9.5 million to 11 million of them shared, were counted by a later analysis. Generated by immunoSEQ multiplex PCR, the TCRdb table keeps only in-frame clones and is missing some. The DNA gave D and trimming, while V, J and clone size come from that table. This sample has roughly 120,000 clones, with around three quarters found just once.

This clonotype originated in a woman aged 40 to 50 in good health and CMV-seropositive. V is TRBV28 and J is TRBJ2-1; D may be TRBD1 (6 bases). Sequencing was done on a sample of PBMCs. The CDR3 loop is CASSEITGTSYNEQFF. In DNA form, the CDR3 reads TGTGCCAGCAGTGAAATTACCGGGACATCTTACAATGAGCAGTTCTTC.